These T cell receptor beta chains were read from a single sample in a study of T cell responses to AZD1222 COVID-19 vaccine. Profiled with immunoSEQ multiplex PCR; TCRdb holds only in-frame clones, not every one. The table shows 100,000 or so clones, with more than 75% occurring only once. Here the sequenced sample was peripheral blood, taken on day 0 of AZD1222 vaccination. These receptors were collected from an adult in good health. Both conserved end residues are part of each CDR3. A D gene is named only where the DNA matches it firmly. Size is stated for part of the rows, as once, few or many counts, or as a class when the clone is expanded.

CDR3	DNA	D	size	J	V	length
CATSDSRIMGNEQFF	TGTGCCACCAGTGACTCACGGATAATGGGCAATGAGCAGTTCTTC	-	once	TRBJ2-1	TRBV24-1	15
CAISELDRGNYGYTF	TGTGCCATCAGTGAGTTAGACCGGGGAAACTATGGCTACACCTTC	-	-	TRBJ1-2	TRBV10-3	15
CAIGPLGETQYF	TGTGCCATTGGACCGCTCGGGGAGACCCAGTACTTC	-	-	TRBJ2-5	TRBV5-4	12
CASSLSPRGQKLFF	TGTGCCAGCAGCCTATCTCCCCGGGGCCAAAAACTGTTTTTT	-	-	TRBJ1-4	TRBV9	14
CAARGSYEQYF	TGTGCCGCAAGGGGGTCCTACGAGCAGTACTTC	-	-	TRBJ2-7	TRBV28	11
CASTRETENTEAFF	TGTGCCAGCACCCGAGAGACAGAGAACACTGAAGCTTTCTTT	-	-	TRBJ1-1	TRBV9	14
CASSHAWTENTEAFF	TGTGCCAGCAGCCACGCGTGGACGGAGAACACTGAAGCTTTCTTT	-	-	TRBJ1-1	TRBV14	15
CSVAAGSDISEAFF	TGCAGCGTTGCGGCGGGATCCGATATATCTGAAGCTTTCTTT	-	few	TRBJ1-1	TRBV29-1	14
CASSLGTSGRYNEQFF	TGCGCCAGCAGCTTGGGGACTAGCGGGAGGTACAATGAGCAGTTCTTC	TRBD2	-	TRBJ2-1	TRBV5-1	16
CASSTALNTEAFF	TGTGCCAGCAGTACAGCATTGAACACTGAAGCTTTCTTT	-	-	TRBJ1-1	TRBV6-5	13
CASSQDRRSTGELFF	TGCGCCAGCAGCCAAGATAGGCGGTCCACCGGGGAGCTGTTTTTT	-	-	TRBJ2-2	TRBV4-3	15
CASSLMGRASGDQRSSYNEQFF	TGTGCCAGCAGCTTAATGGGGAGGGCTAGCGGGGATCAGAGAAGCTCCTACAATGAGCAGTTCTTC	TRBD2	-	TRBJ2-1	TRBV7-3	22
CASSLGGAEGQPQHF	TGCGCCAGCAGCTTGGGAGGGGCCGAGGGCCAGCCCCAGCATTTT	-	-	TRBJ1-5	TRBV5-1	15
CASSLGRGPTQETQYF	TGTGCCAGCAGCCTCGGGCGGGGGCCCACACAAGAGACCCAGTACTTC	-	-	TRBJ2-5	TRBV11-1	16
CASSLGLTSGVKETQYF	TGTGCCAGCAGTCTGGGGTTAACTAGCGGGGTAAAAGAGACCCAGTACTTC	TRBD2	-	TRBJ2-5	TRBV11-2	17
CASSPGAGSREETQYF	TGTGCTAGCAGCCCGGGGGCAGGCTCCCGGGAAGAGACCCAGTACTTC	-	-	TRBJ2-5	TRBV7-7	16
CSARDSFPNGYTF	TGCAGCGCCCGGGACTCCTTCCCAAATGGCTACACCTTC	-	-	TRBJ1-2	TRBV29-1	13
CASSAPSHTDTQYF	TGTGCCAGCAGCGCCCCGTCACACACAGATACGCAGTATTTT	-	-	TRBJ2-3	TRBV2	14
CATSGPGTGAIDPPRQTYNEQFF	TGTGCCACCAGCGGGCCCGGGACAGGAGCAATTGACCCCCCCCGACAAACCTACAATGAGCAGTTCTTC	TRBD1	-	TRBJ2-1	TRBV15	23
CASSTLRGLAGEQYF	TGTGCCAGTAGTACTCTTCGGGGACTAGCGGGAGAGCAGTACTTC	TRBD2	-	TRBJ2-7	TRBV19	15
CASSYSRGEQFF	TGTGCCAGCAGTTACTCTCGCGGAGAGCAGTTCTTC	-	-	TRBJ2-1	TRBV6-2/TRBV6-3	12
CASRKPTGELFF	TGTGCCAGCAGGAAACCTACCGGGGAGCTGTTTTTT	-	-	TRBJ2-2	TRBV12-3/TRBV12-4	12
CSVGDFAGGNTIYF	TGCAGCGTTGGGGATTTTGCGGGAGGAAACACCATATATTTT	-	few	TRBJ1-3	TRBV29-1	14
CASSHTFTQGRENYGYTF	TGTGCCAGCAGCCATACTTTCACGCAAGGGCGGGAGAACTATGGCTACACCTTC	-	few	TRBJ1-2	TRBV14	18